These 21 T cell receptor beta chains came from one sample sequenced in a study of blood T cell repertoires in COVID-19. The repertoire was sequenced with immunoSEQ multiplex PCR; TCRdb's copy has only in-frame clones and lacks some. The sample records 110,000 to 150,000 clones, roughly 79% being singletons. The specimen sequenced was peripheral blood. The receptors here all came from a man between 50 and 59 years old with active or convalescent COVID-19.

This clone has just a few counts. The genes are TRBV6-5 and TRBJ1-6; no clear D gene. V was cut by 6 bases and J by 8 bases, with 17 bases left in between. Germline CDR1 and CDR2: MNHEY and SVGAGI. This CDR3 is built from 15 residues. CDR3 DNA: TGTGCCAGCAGCCGACCCCGGGGTTGGGATTCACCCCTCCACTTT. Translated, it gives CASSRPRGWDSPLHF.

The chain recombines TRBV5-1 with TRBJ1-3; possible D gene TRBD1, 5 bases. Germline V lookup: CDR1 SGHRS, CDR2 YFSETQ. Between the trimmed V and J ends, which lost 0 bases and 0 bases, there was a span of 10 bases. This CDR3 spans 16 amino acids. The CDR3 protein is CASSLGRGSSGNTIYF. CDR3 DNA sequence: TGCGCCAGCAGCTTGGGGAGGGGTTCCTCTGGAAACACCATATATTTT. The full variable domain, in which reference TRBV5-1 and TRBJ1-3 provide the parts outside the CDR3, is KAGVTQTPRYLIKTRGQQVTLSCSPISGHRSVSWYQQTPGQGLQFLFEYFSETQRNKGNFPGRFSGRQFSNSRSEMNVSTLELGDSALYLCASSLGRGSSGNTIYFGEGSWLTVV.

The rearrangement uses TRBV19 and TRBJ1-4; the match to TRBD1 covers 8 bases. V lost 5 bases to trimming and J lost 0 bases; unmatched junction nucleotides: 8. Germline CDR1 and CDR2: LNHDA and SQIVND (reference sequence). The CDR3 runs to 17 residues. CDR3 nucleotides: TGTGCCAGTAGTCCCGGGACAGGACTTGCAACTAATGAAAAACTGTTTTTT. This codes for CASSPGTGLATNEKLFF.

This clone appeared once. This rearrangement joins TRBV3-1 (or the pseudogene TRBV3-2) to TRBJ2-7; D is unresolved. The CDR3 spans 14 residues. CDR1 LGHDT and CDR2 YNNKEL come from the germline V gene (reference sequence). Trimming took off 0 bases at V and 2 bases at J, with 8 bases between the two ends. Written as DNA, the CDR3 is TGTGCCAGCAGCCAAGAAGTGTCGGCCTACGAGCAGTACTTC. This codes for CASSQEVSAYEQYF.

The V call is TRBV14, the J call TRBJ2-7; D unclear. Germline V CDR1 and CDR2: SGHDN, FVKESK. Between the trimmed V and J ends, which lost 4 bases and 6 bases, there was a span of 13 bases. The CDR3 is made up of 13 amino acids. CDR3 DNA sequence: TGTGCCAGCAGCCCCTCCCGAGTAGCCGAGCAGTACTTC. Protein product: CASSPSRVAEQYF.

The sample holds one count of this clone. The chain couples TRBV7-8 to TRBJ1-4; D not certain. CDR3 length: 13 residues. Trimming removed 10 bases at V and 8 bases at J, with 17 bases between. Germline V gene lookup returns CDR1 SGHVS and CDR2 FQNEAQ. CDR3 sequence: CATGNRVNEKLFF. CDR3 in DNA: TGTGCCACCGGGAACCGGGTAAACGAAAAACTGTTTTTT.

The table lists this clone with a few counts. The chain uses TRBV19 and TRBJ2-1; 11 nucleotides align to TRBD2. The germline gives CDR1 LNHDA, CDR2 SQIVND (reference sequence). This CDR3 spans 15 amino acids. V trimming: 6 bases; J trimming: 5 bases; junction bases outside the gene matches: 6. CDR3 sequence (DNA): TGTGCCAGTAGCACTAGCGGGAGTCGGCACAATGAGCAGTTCTTC. Translated: CASSTSGSRHNEQFF.

About this clone itself: This specimen includes other DNA sequences encoding the same CDR3. This rearrangement joins TRBV9 to TRBJ2-3; D call uncertain. Trimming took off 0 bases at V and 0 bases at J, with 8 bases between the two ends. From germline, CDR1 is SGDLS and CDR2 YYNGEE. The CDR3 sequence is 15 residues long. CDR3 sequence (DNA): TGTGCCAGCAGCGTAGGTGGCTCTAGCACAGATACGCAGTATTTT. Its protein product is CASSVGGSSTDTQYF.

The J gene is TRBJ1-4, the V gene TRBV28; 7 bases agree with TRBD1. The CDR3 loop spans 17 amino acids. V was pared by 1 base and J by 3 bases, with 8 bases of the junction left unmatched. The germline V gene has CDR1 MDHEN and CDR2 SYDVKM. The CDR3 here is CASSLFVDRAANEKLFF. The CDR3 DNA is TGTGCCAGCAGTTTATTTGTCGACAGGGCCGCTAATGAAAAACTGTTTTTT. Combining the CDR3 with reference TRBV28 and TRBJ1-4 gives the whole variable domain DVKVTQSSRYLVKRTGEKVFLECVQDMDHENMFWYRQDPGLGLRLIYFSYDVKMKEKGDIPEGYSVSREKKERFSLILESASTNQTSMYLCASSLFVDRAANEKLFFGSGTQLSVL.

This clone occurred once. The gene calls are TRBV5-6 and TRBJ2-6; no clear D gene. V lost 0 bases to trimming and J lost 3 bases, with 7 bases between them. The CDR3 totals 15 residues. Germline V gene sequence: CDR1 SGHDT, CDR2 YYEEEE. The CDR3: CASSLVGDGANVLTF. In nucleotides, the CDR3 is TGTGCCAGCAGCTTGGTGGGCGATGGGGCCAACGTCCTGACTTTC.

The V and J genes are TRBV11-1 and TRBJ1-2; a weak D match, TRBD1 (6 bases). V shed 3 bases and J shed 7 bases, with 15 bases lying between them. This CDR3 spans 14 amino acids. The V gene's germline CDR1 is SGHAT and CDR2 FQDESV (reference sequence). Here the CDR3 DNA reads TGTGCCAGCAGCTTTATTACAGGGTTGGTTGGCTACACCTTC. This gives the protein CASSFITGLVGYTF.

The rearrangement links TRBV19 to TRBJ1-5, with unresolved D. The CDR3 is 13 amino acids. Trimming left V 3 bases short and J 5 bases short, with 8 bases between. Germline V CDR1 and CDR2: LNHDA, SQIVND (reference sequence). The DNA of the CDR3 is TGTGCCAGTAGTATTGGCCCACATCAGCCCCAGCATTTT. Translating it yields CASSIGPHQPQHF.

Notes on this clone: The sample has other DNA sequences that encode this CDR3 too. The V gene is TRBV29-1, the J gene TRBJ1-5; 7 bases align to TRBD1. The junction had 1 base not matched to a gene; V was cut back by 4 bases and J by 4 bases. Germline CDR1 SQVTM, CDR2 ANQGSEA. This CDR3 comprises 12 residues. The CDR3 loop is CSVGQGNQPQHF. The CDR3 bases are TGCAGCGTTGGACAGGGTAATCAGCCCCAGCATTTT.

This clone was observed a handful of times. The chain combines TRBV28 with TRBJ2-7, with D unclear. The CDR3 runs 12 residues. From germline, CDR1 is MDHEN and CDR2 SYDVKM. V lost 11 bases and J lost 7, with 18 bases in between. In nucleotides, the CDR3 is TGTGCCCCTTTGGGCCCCATGGAAGAGCAGTACTTC. It translates to CAPLGPMEEQYF.

The rearrangement uses TRBV5-5 and TRBJ2-5; possibly TRBD2 for D (5 bases). The CDR3 has 13 residues. The germline gives CDR1 SGHKS, CDR2 YYEKEE (reference sequence). V was trimmed by 2 bases and J by 3 bases, leaving 8 bases between them. CDR3 sequence reads: CASSFTGEETQYF. For the CDR3, the DNA is TGTGCCAGCAGCTTTACCGGGGAAGAGACCCAGTACTTC. Filled out from reference TRBV5-5 and TRBJ2-5, the complete variable domain reads DAGVTQSPTHLIKTRGQQVTLRCSPISGHKSVSWYQQVLGQGPQFIFQYYEKEERGRGNFPDRFSARQFPNYSSELNVNALLLGDSALYLCASSFTGEETQYFGPGTRLLVL.

The V and J genes are TRBV5-1 and TRBJ1-6; D call uncertain. The V gene lost 0 bases and the J gene lost 0 bases, with 7 bases spanning the gap. The CDR3 is made up of 16 amino acids. From germline, CDR1 is SGHRS and CDR2 YFSETQ. CDR3 amino acids: CASSLGYSSYNSPLHF. The CDR3 nucleotides read TGCGCCAGCAGCTTGGGTTATAGCTCCTATAATTCACCCCTCCACTTT.

The chain joins TRBV11-2 to TRBJ2-5; tentatively, D is TRBD2 (5 bases). V lost 8 bases and J lost 6, with 13 bases in between. CDR3 length equals 12 residues. Germline V gives CDR1 SGHAT, CDR2 FQNNGV. CDR3 nucleotides: TGTGCCAGCGGCGGGCCACTAAAGACCCAGTACTTC. It yields the protein CASGGPLKTQYF.

This chain joins TRBV6-5 and TRBJ2-3; 12 bases agree with TRBD2. The CDR3 sequence is 14 residues long. CDR1 is MNHEY and CDR2 is SVGAGI in the germline V gene. V lost 5 bases, J lost 5 bases, and 2 bases stayed unmatched. CDR3: CASSLGLAGDTQYF. The CDR3, as DNA: TGTGCCAGCAGTCTGGGACTAGCGGGAGATACGCAGTATTTT.

The J gene is TRBJ2-1, the V gene TRBV7-6, with 8 bases lining up with TRBD2. Germline V gene sequence: CDR1 SGHVS, CDR2 FNYEAQ. The CDR3 spans 17 residues. V lost 5 bases, J lost 0 bases, and 9 bases stayed unmatched. The CDR3 loop reads CASSLSGSSYSYNEQFF. The CDR3, as DNA: TGTGCCAGCAGCCTCAGCGGGAGCTCTTACTCCTACAATGAGCAGTTCTTC.

V and J are TRBV29-1 and TRBJ2-1, with 7 bases fitting TRBD2. After removal of 3 bases from V and 8 bases from J, the junction contained 7 bases not matched to a gene. This CDR3 is built from 13 residues. Germline V gene data show CDR1 as SQVTM and CDR2 as ANQGSEA. The CDR3 is CSVDGGSRYEQFF. CDR3 bases: TGCAGCGTTGACGGGGGGTCGAGGTATGAGCAGTTCTTC.

The chain links TRBV5-6 to TRBJ2-7; perhaps TRBD1 as D (6 bases). Trimming left V 0 bases short and J 6 bases short, with 13 bases between. Germline CDR1 and CDR2: SGHDT and YYEEEE. This CDR3 has 14 amino acids. The CDR3 DNA follows: TGTGCCAGCAGCTTGGAACTCAGGGGAAGCGAGCAGTACTTC. It codes for CASSLELRGSEQYF.